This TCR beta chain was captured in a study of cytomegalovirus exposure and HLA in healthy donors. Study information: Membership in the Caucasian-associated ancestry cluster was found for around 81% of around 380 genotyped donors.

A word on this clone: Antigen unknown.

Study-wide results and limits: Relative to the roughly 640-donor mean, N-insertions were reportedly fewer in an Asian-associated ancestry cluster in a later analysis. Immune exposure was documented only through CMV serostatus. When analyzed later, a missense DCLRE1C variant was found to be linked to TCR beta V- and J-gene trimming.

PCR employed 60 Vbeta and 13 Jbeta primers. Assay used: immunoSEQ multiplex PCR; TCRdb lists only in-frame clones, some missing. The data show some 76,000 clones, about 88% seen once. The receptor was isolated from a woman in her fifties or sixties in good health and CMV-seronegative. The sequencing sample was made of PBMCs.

As DNA, the CDR3 is TGTGCCAGCAGCCAAGTCCCCAGGGTAGACTTCTCTGGGGCCAACGTCCTGACTTTC. Translating it yields CASSQVPRVDFSGANVLTF. The rearrangement joins TRBV14 to TRBJ2-6; D is possibly TRBD1 (5 bases). The germline V gene has CDR1 SGHDN and CDR2 FVKESK. This CDR3 is 19 amino acids long. Trimming removed 1 base from V and 0 bases from J, with 16 bases in between.